This TCR beta chain was documented in a study of CD8 T cells in Susac syndrome. Random hexamers served to reverse transcribe about 0.5 to 1 ug RNA. TCRdb re-called the immunoSEQ multiplex PCR reads through MiXCR, storing one row per CDR3 protein. The sample contains about 100,000 distinct CDR3 sequences, 95% of which appear only once. The CDR3 is made up of 12 amino acids. The V gene's germline CDR1 is SQVTM and CDR2 ANQGSEA. Trimming removed 4 bases at V and 8 bases at J, with 14 bases between. The J gene is TRBJ1-2, the V gene TRBV29-1; D gene unclear. The receptor was derived from a human donor with Susac syndrome. The specimen was CD8+ T cells from PBMCs. Here the CDR3 reads CSVVSVDGGYTF. The CDR3 bases are TGCAGCGTTGTGAGTGTTGACGGAGGCTACACCTTC.